The 24 T cell receptor beta chains below all came from one sample that was sequenced in a study of T cell responses to AZD1222 COVID-19 vaccine. Clones were sequenced by immunoSEQ multiplex PCR, and TCRdb holds only the in-frame ones, with some missing. The sample contains nearly 35,000 clones, 70% to 80% of which appear only once. Sequencing used peripheral blood, obtained 28 days after the second AZD1222 dose. The receptors originated from an adult who received the AZD1222 COVID-19 vaccine.

The V call is TRBV4-1, the J call TRBJ2-5; either TRBD1 or TRBD2 may supply D (6 bases each). V lost 1 base and J lost 4, with 10 bases in between. Germline V lookup: CDR1 MGHRA, CDR2 YSYEKL. The CDR3 has 14 residues. CDR3: CASSQVSGAETQYF. CDR3 DNA sequence: TGCGCCAGCAGCCAAGTTTCGGGGGCAGAGACCCAGTACTTC.

The chain uses TRBV9 and TRBJ2-7, with D perhaps TRBD1 or TRBD2 (5 bases each). Germline CDR1 reads SGDLS; CDR2 reads YYNGEE. V was trimmed by 5 bases and J by 2 bases, leaving 17 bases between them. The CDR3 length is 15 residues. CDR3 in DNA: TGTGCCAGCAGAGAGGGGCTAATGGGCCCCTACGAGCAGTACTTC. It codes for CASREGLMGPYEQYF. Variable domain in full (rest from reference TRBV9 and TRBJ2-7): DSGVTQTPKHLITATGQRVTLRCSPRSGDLSVYWYQQSLDQGLQFLIQYYNGEERAKGNILERFSAQQFPDLHSELNLSSLELGDSALYFCASREGLMGPYEQYFGPGTRLTVT.

J is TRBJ1-1 and V is TRBV11-2, with a weak D call TRBD1 (5 bases). Trimming removed 3 bases at V and 4 bases at J, with 9 bases between. CDR3 size: 13 residues. Germline CDR1 reads SGHAT; CDR2 reads FQNNGV. In DNA, the CDR3 is TGTGCCAGCAGCTTCGGAGGGGCCACTGAAGCTTTCTTT. This gives the protein CASSFGGATEAFF.

This clone was seen only once. V is TRBV3-1 (or the pseudogene TRBV3-2) and J is TRBJ2-5; the match to TRBD2 covers 10 bases. This CDR3 spans 16 amino acids. Looked up from germline, CDR1 is LGHDT and CDR2 is YNNKEL (reference sequence). J lost 1 base, V lost 1 base, and 3 bases had no gene match. The CDR3 sequence is CASSQVLAGVQETQYF. The CDR3 nucleotides are TGTGCCAGCAGCCAAGTGCTAGCGGGAGTCCAAGAGACCCAGTACTTC.

This rearrangement joins TRBV4-2 to TRBJ1-2, with a possible D match to TRBD1 (5 bases). V lost 0 bases, J lost 5 bases, and 10 bases lay in between. CDR3 length: 14 amino acids. Looked up from germline, CDR1 is LGHNA and CDR2 is YNFKEQ. The CDR3 DNA sequence: TGTGCCAGCAGCCAAGATTGGGACGGATATGGCTACACCTTC. It translates to CASSQDWDGYGYTF.

This chain connects TRBV27 to TRBJ1-5; D unclear. CDR3 length: 14 amino acids. The germline V gene has CDR1 MNHEY and CDR2 SMNVEV (reference sequence). Trimming removed 3 bases at V and 0 bases at J, with 6 bases between. DNA for the CDR3: TGTGCCAGCAGTTTTCAGGATAGCAATCAGCCCCAGCATTTT. It specifies CASSFQDSNQPQHF.

The genes are TRBV19 and TRBJ1-2, with TRBD1 identical over 9 bases. The V gene's germline CDR1 is LNHDA and CDR2 SQIVND (reference sequence). Losses at the gene ends were 7 bases for V and 1 base for J; bases not matched to a gene: 10. The CDR3 runs to 16 residues. Written as DNA, the CDR3 is TGTGCCAGTACCTCACGCGGACAGGGGAATAACTATGGCTACACCTTC. It encodes CASTSRGQGNNYGYTF.

The table lists this clone with a few counts. The chain joins TRBV7-2 to TRBJ1-6; D remains unclear. Germline V gene data show CDR1 as SGHTA and CDR2 as FQGNSA. The CDR3 is made up of 15 amino acids. The ends were cut back, 1 base at V and 8 bases at J, with 12 bases in the middle. CDR3 sequence: CASSLGVIRDSPLHF. CDR3 DNA sequence: TGTGCCAGCAGCTTAGGGGTCATTCGGGATTCACCCCTCCACTTT.

V and J are TRBV12-5 and TRBJ2-5; TRBD1 might be the D (6 bases). CDR3 size: 13 residues. Germline V gene lookup returns CDR1 LGHNT and CDR2 FRNRAP. With 6 bases removed from V and 5 bases from J, the gap between germline ends came to 13 bases. CDR3 in amino acids: CASGRTARETQYF. The CDR3 nucleotides are TGTGCTAGTGGCCGGACAGCTCGGGAGACCCAGTACTTC. The full variable domain, completed using reference TRBV12-5 and TRBJ2-5, is DARVTQTPRHKVTEMGQEVTMRCQPILGHNTVFWYRQTMMQGLELLAYFRNRAPLDDSGMPKDRFSAEMPDATLATLKIQPSEPRDSAVYFCASGRTARETQYFGPGTRLLVL.

This clone was seen a few times. The chain is built from TRBV5-4 and TRBJ1-4, with TRBD1 matching 7 bases. Germline V lookup: CDR1 SGHNT, CDR2 YYREEE (reference sequence). This CDR3 is 13 amino acids long. Losses at the gene ends were 5 bases for V and 10 bases for J; bases not matched to a gene: 8. CDR3 residues: CASRTGHMGKLFF. Written as DNA, the CDR3 is TGTGCCAGCAGGACAGGGCATATGGGAAAACTGTTTTTT.

The CDR3 is CASSQDGRVRGYTF. CDR3 nucleotide sequence: TGTGCCAGCAGCCAAGATGGGCGGGTTCGAGGCTACACCTTC. The gene calls are TRBV3-1 (or the pseudogene TRBV3-2) and TRBJ1-2; D unclear. Between the trimmed V and J ends, which lost 0 bases and 8 bases, there was a span of 13 bases. This CDR3 has 14 amino acids. Germline values: CDR1 LGHDT, CDR2 YNNKEL (reference sequence).

The chain employs TRBV7-2 and TRBJ2-7, with D hard to call. From germline, CDR1 is SGHTA and CDR2 FQGNSA. The CDR3 has 13 residues. Trimming cost V 1 base and J 4 bases, with 8 bases left between them. CDR3 amino acids: CASSLDWQYEQYV. CDR3 DNA: TGTGCCAGCAGCTTAGACTGGCAGTACGAGCAGTACGTC.

This clone has a single count. The chain uses TRBV29-1 and TRBJ1-1; D perhaps matches TRBD1 (5 bases). The CDR3 sequence is 10 residues long. V was trimmed by 3 bases and J by 10 bases, leaving 9 bases between them. Germline CDR1 reads SQVTM; CDR2 reads ANQGSEA. DNA of the CDR3: TGCAGCGTTGAGAGGGGAGGAGCTTTCTTT. Its protein is CSVERGGAFF.

The genes are TRBV3-1 (or the pseudogene TRBV3-2) and TRBJ1-3; D unclear. Germline CDR1 LGHDT, CDR2 YNNKEL (reference sequence). The V end was cut by 4 bases, the J end by 3 bases, with 4 bases between. The CDR3 runs to 12 residues. The CDR3 sequence is CASSRGGNTIYF. The CDR3 nucleotides read TGTGCCAGCAGCCGCGGTGGAAACACCATATATTTT.

The rearrangement links TRBV30 to TRBJ2-3, with 7 nucleotides matching TRBD2. CDR3 length equals 13 residues. Germline CDR1 GTSNPN, CDR2 SVGIG (reference sequence). With V trimmed by 4 bases and J by 7 bases, 8 bases remained unmatched. The CDR3 protein is CAWTSGGENTQYF. The CDR3 DNA is TGTGCCTGGACTAGCGGAGGAGAGAATACGCAGTATTTT.

The chain employs TRBV29-1 and TRBJ2-1; D is tentatively TRBD1 or TRBD2 (5 bases each). V lost 7 bases to trimming and J lost 4 bases, with 20 bases between them. Per germline, CDR1 SQVTM and CDR2 ANQGSEA. The CDR3 runs 15 residues. In nucleotides, the CDR3 is TGCAGCGGAGAAAGGGACGGACGATCGTACAATGAGCAGTTCTTC. Encoded protein: CSGERDGRSYNEQFF.

This clone was seen a handful of times. The V call is TRBV7-9, the J call TRBJ1-2; D is ambiguous. CDR3 length: 15 amino acids. Trimming cost V 5 bases and J 2 bases, with 15 bases left between them. Per the germline V gene, CDR1 is SEHNR and CDR2 is FQNEAQ (reference sequence). This CDR3 is CASSPKGLENYGYTF. Written as DNA, the CDR3 is TGTGCCAGCAGCCCGAAGGGCCTAGAAAACTATGGCTACACCTTC.

The V and J genes are TRBV7-2 and TRBJ1-3; D unclear. Trimming removed 7 bases at V and 4 bases at J, with 11 bases between. The germline V gene encodes CDR1 SGHTA and CDR2 FQGNSA. The CDR3 is 13 residues long. CDR3 in amino acids: CASTLGQGNTIYF. The CDR3 DNA reads TGTGCCAGCACCCTGGGCCAGGGAAACACCATATATTTT.

This clone was seen only once. V usage is TRBV5-8 and J usage is TRBJ1-2; TRBD1 is a possible D gene (5 bases). Germline V gives CDR1 SGHTS, CDR2 YDEGEE. Between the trimmed V and J ends, which lost 3 bases and 5 bases, there was a span of 14 bases. This CDR3 spans 14 amino acids. The chain's CDR3 is CASSWGGSSYGYTF. The CDR3 coding sequence is TGTGCCAGCAGCTGGGGGGGGTCCAGTTATGGCTACACCTTC.

V gene TRBV5-1 combines with J gene TRBJ2-1, with a weak D call TRBD2 (6 bases). Germline loops: CDR1 SGHRS, CDR2 YFSETQ. Trimming removed 4 bases at V and 0 bases at J, with 14 bases between. This CDR3 is built from 16 residues. CDR3 amino acids: CASSPAGESSYNEQFF. CDR3 in DNA: TGCGCCAGCAGCCCAGCGGGCGAGAGCTCCTACAATGAGCAGTTCTTC.

The chain carries TRBV6-5 and TRBJ2-7, with 15 bases fitting TRBD2. The CDR3 has 13 residues. The J segment lost 9 bases and the V segment lost 8 bases, leaving 5 bases of the junction unmatched. Germline V CDR1 and CDR2: MNHEY, SVGAGI. Here the CDR3 reads CASRGLAGGMQYF. CDR3 coding DNA: TGTGCCAGCCGCGGACTAGCGGGGGGGATGCAGTACTTC.

This clone was recorded a few times. The chain is built from TRBV6-5 and TRBJ2-1; D might be TRBD1 (5 bases). V was pared by 0 bases and J by 5 bases, with 8 bases between. The CDR3 sequence is 14 residues long. Germline V gives CDR1 MNHEY, CDR2 SVGAGI. The DNA of the CDR3 is TGTGCCAGCAGTTACTCGGACACACACAATGAGCAGTTCTTC. This translates into CASSYSDTHNEQFF.

The chain is built from TRBV6-5 and TRBJ2-5, with TRBD1 matching 9 bases. The CDR3 runs to 15 residues. With V trimmed by 7 bases and J by 5 bases, 11 bases remained unmatched. CDR1 and CDR2 from the germline V gene are MNHEY and SVGAGI. The CDR3 region is CASTQGQGKGETQYF. Here the CDR3 DNA reads TGTGCCAGCACCCAGGGACAGGGAAAAGGGGAGACCCAGTACTTC.

The V call is TRBV6-2 or TRBV6-3, the J call TRBJ2-6; D possibly corresponds to TRBD1 (5 bases). Trimming left V 4 bases short and J 0 bases short, with 10 bases between. The germline V gene has CDR1 MNHEY and CDR2 SVGEGT. The CDR3 runs to 16 residues. The DNA for the CDR3 is TGTGCCAGCAGTTCTCTTAGGGGCTCTGGGGCCAACGTCCTGACTTTC. This gives the protein CASSSLRGSGANVLTF.